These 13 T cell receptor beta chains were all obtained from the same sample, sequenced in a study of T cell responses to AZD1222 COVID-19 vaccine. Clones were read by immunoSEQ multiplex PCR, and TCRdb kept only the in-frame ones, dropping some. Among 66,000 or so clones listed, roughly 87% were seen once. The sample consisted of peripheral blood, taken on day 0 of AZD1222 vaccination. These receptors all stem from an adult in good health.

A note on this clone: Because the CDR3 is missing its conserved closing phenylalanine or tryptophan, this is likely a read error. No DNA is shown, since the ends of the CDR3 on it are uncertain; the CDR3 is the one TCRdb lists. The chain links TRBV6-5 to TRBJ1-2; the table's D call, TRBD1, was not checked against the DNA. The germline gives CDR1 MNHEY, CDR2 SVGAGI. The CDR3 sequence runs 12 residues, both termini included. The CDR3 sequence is CASQSLGQGWVL.

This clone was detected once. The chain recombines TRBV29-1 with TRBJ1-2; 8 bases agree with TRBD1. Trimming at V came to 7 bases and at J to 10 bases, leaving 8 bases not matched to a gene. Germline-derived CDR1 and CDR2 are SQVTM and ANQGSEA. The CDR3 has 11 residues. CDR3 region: CSAGQGRTYTF. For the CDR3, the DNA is TGCAGCGCAGGACAGGGTAGGACCTACACCTTC.

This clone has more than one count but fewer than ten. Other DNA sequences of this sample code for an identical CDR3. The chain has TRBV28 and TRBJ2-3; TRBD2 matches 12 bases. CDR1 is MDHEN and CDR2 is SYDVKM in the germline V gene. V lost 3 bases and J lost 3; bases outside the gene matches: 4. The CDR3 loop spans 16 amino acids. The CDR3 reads CASSLPSGRATDTQYF. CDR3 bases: TGTGCCAGCAGTTTGCCTAGCGGGAGGGCGACAGATACGCAGTATTTT.

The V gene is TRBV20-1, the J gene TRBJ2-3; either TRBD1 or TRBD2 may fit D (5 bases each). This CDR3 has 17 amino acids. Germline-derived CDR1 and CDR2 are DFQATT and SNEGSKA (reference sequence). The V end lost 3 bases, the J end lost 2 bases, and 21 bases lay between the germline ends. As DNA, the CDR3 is TGCAGTGCTAGTATCCACCCGCCGGGGCGGTACACAGATACGCAGTATTTT. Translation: CSASIHPPGRYTDTQYF.

The DNA for the CDR3 is TGTGCCAACGACTTTAATGAAGCTTTCTTT. It encodes CANDFNEAFF. This sequence joins TRBV2 and TRBJ1-1; unclear D gene. Germline lookup yields CDR1 SNHLY and CDR2 FYNNEI. V lost 10 bases and J 7 bases, leaving 10 bases between the germline ends. The CDR3 consists of 10 residues.

The CDR3 loop is CASSFWGTEAFF. CDR3 sequence (DNA): TGTGCCAGCAGTTTCTGGGGGACCGAAGCTTTCTTT. V is TRBV12-3 or TRBV12-4 and J is TRBJ1-1; D is possibly TRBD1 (5 bases). The CDR3 length is 12 residues. Between the trimmed V and J ends, which lost 3 bases and 8 bases, there was a span of 10 bases.

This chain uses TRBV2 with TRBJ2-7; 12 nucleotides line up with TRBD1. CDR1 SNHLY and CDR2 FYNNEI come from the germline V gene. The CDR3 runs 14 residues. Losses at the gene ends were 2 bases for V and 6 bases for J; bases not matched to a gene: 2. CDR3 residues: CASSEQGQGAEQYF. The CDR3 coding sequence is TGTGCCAGCAGTGAACAGGGACAGGGGGCCGAGCAGTACTTC.

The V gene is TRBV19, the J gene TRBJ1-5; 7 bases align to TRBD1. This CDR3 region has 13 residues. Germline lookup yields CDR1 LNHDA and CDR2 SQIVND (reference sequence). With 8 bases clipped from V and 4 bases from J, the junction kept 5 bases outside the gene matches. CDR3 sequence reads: CASEGQSNQPQHF. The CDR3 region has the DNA TGTGCCAGTGAGGGACAGTCAAATCAGCCCCAGCATTTT.

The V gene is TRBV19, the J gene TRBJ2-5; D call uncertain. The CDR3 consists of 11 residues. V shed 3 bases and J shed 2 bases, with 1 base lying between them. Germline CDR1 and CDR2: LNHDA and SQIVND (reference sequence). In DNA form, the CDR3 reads TGTGCCAGTAGTATTCAAGAGACCCAGTACTTC. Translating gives CASSIQETQYF.

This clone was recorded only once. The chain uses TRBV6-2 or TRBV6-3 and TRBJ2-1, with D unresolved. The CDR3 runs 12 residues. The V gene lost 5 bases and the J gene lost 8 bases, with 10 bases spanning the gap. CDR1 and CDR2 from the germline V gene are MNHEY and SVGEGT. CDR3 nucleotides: TGTGCCAGCAGTGGCAGAGAGGATGAGCAGTTCTTC. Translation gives CASSGREDEQFF.

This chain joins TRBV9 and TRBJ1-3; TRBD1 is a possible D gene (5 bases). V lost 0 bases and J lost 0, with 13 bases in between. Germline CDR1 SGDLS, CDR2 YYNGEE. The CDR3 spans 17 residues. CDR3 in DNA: TGTGCCAGCAGCGTAGAAGTCGGGGGAGGCTCTGGAAACACCATATATTTT. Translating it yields CASSVEVGGGSGNTIYF.

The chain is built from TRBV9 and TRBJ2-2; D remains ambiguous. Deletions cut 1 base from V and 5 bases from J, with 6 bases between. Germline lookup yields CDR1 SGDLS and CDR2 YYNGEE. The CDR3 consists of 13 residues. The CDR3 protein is CASSVFWTGELFF. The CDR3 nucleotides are TGTGCCAGCAGCGTATTTTGGACCGGGGAGCTGTTTTTT. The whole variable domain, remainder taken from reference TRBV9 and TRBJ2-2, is DSGVTQTPKHLITATGQRVTLRCSPRSGDLSVYWYQQSLDQGLQFLIQYYNGEERAKGNILERFSAQQFPDLHSELNLSSLELGDSALYFCASSVFWTGELFFGEGSRLTVL.

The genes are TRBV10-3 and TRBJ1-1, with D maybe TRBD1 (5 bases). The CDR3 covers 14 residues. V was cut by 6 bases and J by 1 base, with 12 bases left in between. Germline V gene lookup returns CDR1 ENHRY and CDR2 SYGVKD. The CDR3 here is CAIRTTGQNTEAFF. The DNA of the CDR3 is TGTGCCATCAGAACTACTGGACAGAACACTGAAGCTTTCTTT.